The T cell receptor beta chain under discussion was sequenced for a study of cytomegalovirus exposure and HLA in healthy donors. Study context: An earlier analysis identified 110 million or so unique TCR beta sequences in some 170 million T cells.

PCR employed 60 Vbeta and 13 Jbeta primers. Data came from immunoSEQ multiplex PCR; TCRdb stores just in-frame clones and leaves some out. The data show 150,000 to 250,000 clones, roughly 85% seen once. The CDR3 runs to 15 residues. The germline CDR1 and CDR2 sequences are MNHEY and SMNVEV (reference sequence). After removal of 6 bases from V and 5 bases from J, the junction contained 7 bases not matched to a gene. This clone has only one observation. This TCR came from a woman between 45 and 60 years old in good health and CMV-seronegative. Sample: PBMCs. The gene calls are TRBV27 and TRBJ1-1; 12 bases are shared with TRBD1. The CDR3 bases are TGTGCCAGCAGCCTCCGGGACAGGGGGCTTACTGAAGCTTTCTTT. The encoded protein is CASSLRDRGLTEAFF.